This T cell receptor beta chain appears in the sequencing data of a study of cytomegalovirus exposure and HLA in healthy donors. Study details: Previous work identified 95 million to 120 million unique TCR beta sequences from around 200 million T cells. There were some 380 genotyped donors. Of these, 75% to 90% fell in the genetic ancestry cluster associated with self-reported Caucasian donors.

This clone appeared a few times. The V gene's germline CDR1 is ENHRY and CDR2 SYGVKD. The V and J ends lost 10 bases and 1 base respectively, with 18 bases between them. This CDR3 has 15 residues. PCR used 60 Vbeta primers and 13 Jbeta primers. Sequenced by immunoSEQ multiplex PCR; TCRdb stores in-frame clones only, minus some. The sample holds some 140,000 clones, approximately 80% seen once. The gene calls are TRBV10-3 and TRBJ2-3; possibly TRBD1 for D (6 bases). The sample taken for sequencing was PBMCs. This receptor was identified in a woman between 35 and 50 years old in good health and CMV-seropositive. The CDR3 sequence is CATQVRAGGTDTQYF. The CDR3 region has the DNA TGTGCCACGCAGGTACGCGCAGGGGGCACAGATACGCAGTATTTT.